The entry below gives a single TCR beta chain sequence along with its context. The antigen it recognizes is unknown. No much larger clone is present one base from it, and per-base qualities are unavailable. According to the study, the label for this sample's time point signals: week 23, last vaccination. Every vaccine dose consisted of 300 ug of a 20-mer mutant IDH1 peptide in Montanide, administered subcutaneously together with topical imiquimod. Donors had newly diagnosed WHO grade 3 or 4 IDH1-mutant astrocytomas with loss of nuclear ATRX. The samples were drawn from NOA16, a multicentre, single-arm, open-label phase I trial in Germany that tested a mutant IDH1 peptide vaccine in humans for the first time. The DNeasy Blood and Tissue Kit was used to extract genomic DNA from EDTA blood for TCRB sequencing. The sample comes from a study of a mutant IDH1 vaccine in newly diagnosed glioma (dated by TCRdb to the early 2020s). Turning to the overall study: Eight vaccinations were administered to patients in weeks 1, 3, 5, 7, 11, 15, 19 and 23, corresponding to visits V03 through V10. Longitudinal TCRB deep sequencing was performed for around 23 treated patients wherever samples were available for exploratory analyses. The roughly 33 treated patients were roughly 62% male and around 38% female, with a mean age of approximately 38 years. Prior to enrollment, patients had been given standard therapy consisting of radiotherapy alone, temozolomide alone, or radiochemotherapy with temozolomide, with the combination given to most patients. Peripheral blood was drawn at six visits: V03 (baseline), V05, V07, V10, V12 and V13. In the chemotherapy-containing groups, vaccination started alongside temozolomide cycles, whereas in patients who had radiotherapy alone it started 4-6 weeks after radiotherapy. Overall study outcomes, separate from this receptor: No apparent relationship was observed between pseudoprogression and alterations in the top peripheral T cell clonotypes detected by TCRB sequencing. Availability determined which PBMC samples were chosen for TCRB deep sequencing. Immune responses induced by the vaccine were seen in 90% to 95% of patients across multiple MHC alleles. According to the authors, sample limitations meant that analyses of patient blood samples could not be reproduced.

The method behind the library was the immunoSEQ multiplex PCR assay. The hsTCRB Kit was used according to the manufacturer's protocol to amplify rearranged TCR beta chain sequences. Sequencing of TCRB libraries was carried out on an Illumina MiSeq. The paper's processing steps were these. The kit vendor's proprietary platform handled demultiplexing, trimming and gene mapping. In its TCRdb copy, this immuneACCESS table keeps in-frame sequences only and misses some clones. Where compared with another copy, unresolved V genes explain less than half of these, and the others have no known cause. The V and J calls and clone size come from that table; D and trimming were worked out from the DNA. The sample table contains roughly 60,000 clones; only one count was recorded for approximately 81% of them. Together, the top ten hold approximately 4.3% of the sample. This sample comprised PBMCs, obtained from a glioma patient whose treatment included an IDH1 peptide vaccine. The source is a man aged 25 to 40 with glioma.

The CDR3 region: CASSLGDSSFYGYTF. The nucleotide sequence reads TGTGCCAGCAGCCTGGGTGACAGCTCCTTCTATGGCTACACCTTC. The chain was built from TRBV5-6 and TRBJ1-2; matching of 5 bases hints at TRBD1 as the D gene. The CDR3 numbers 15 residues from cysteine through phenylalanine. Kept here is only the CDR3 DNA, which spans 45 bases and is read in frame from base 1. The junction carries 17 bases between V and J, which are trimmed by 4 bases and 4 bases respectively. The germline V gene specifies SGHDT as CDR1 and YYEEEE as CDR2.